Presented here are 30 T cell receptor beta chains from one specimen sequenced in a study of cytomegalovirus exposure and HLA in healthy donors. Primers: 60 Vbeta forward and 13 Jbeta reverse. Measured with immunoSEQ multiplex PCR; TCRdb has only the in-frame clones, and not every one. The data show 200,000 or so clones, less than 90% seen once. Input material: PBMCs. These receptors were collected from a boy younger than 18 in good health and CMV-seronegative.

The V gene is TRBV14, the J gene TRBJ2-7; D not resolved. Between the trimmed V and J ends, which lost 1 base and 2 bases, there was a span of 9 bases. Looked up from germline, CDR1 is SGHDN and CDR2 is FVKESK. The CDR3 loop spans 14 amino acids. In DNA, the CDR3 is TGTGCCAGCAGCCAAGCGAGGATAACCTACGAGCAGTACTTC. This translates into CASSQARITYEQYF.

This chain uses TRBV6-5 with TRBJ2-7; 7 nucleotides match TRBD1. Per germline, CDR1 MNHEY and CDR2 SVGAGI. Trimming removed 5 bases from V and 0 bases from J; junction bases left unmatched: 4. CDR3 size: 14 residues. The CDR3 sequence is CASSEGDSSYEQYF. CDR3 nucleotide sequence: TGTGCCAGCAGTGAGGGGGACAGCTCCTACGAGCAGTACTTC.

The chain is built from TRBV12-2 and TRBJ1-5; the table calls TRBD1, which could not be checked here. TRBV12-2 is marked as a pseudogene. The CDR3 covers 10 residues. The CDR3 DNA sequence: TGTGCAAGTCGCTTGGGCGCCCAGCATTTT. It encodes CASRLGAQHF.

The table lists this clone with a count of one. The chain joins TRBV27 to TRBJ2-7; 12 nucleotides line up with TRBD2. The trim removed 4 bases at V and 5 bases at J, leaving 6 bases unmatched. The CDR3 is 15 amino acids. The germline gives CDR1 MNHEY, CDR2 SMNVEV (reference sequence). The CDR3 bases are TGTGCCAGCAGTTACATCGGACTAGCGGGGAACGAGCAGTACTTC. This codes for CASSYIGLAGNEQYF.

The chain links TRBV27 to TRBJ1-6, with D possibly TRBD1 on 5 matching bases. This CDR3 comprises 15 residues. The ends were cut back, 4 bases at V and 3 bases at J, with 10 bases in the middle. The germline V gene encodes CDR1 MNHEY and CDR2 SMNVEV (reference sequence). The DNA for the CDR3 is TGTGCCAGCAGTTGGCAGGGATTCTATAATTCACCCCTCCACTTT. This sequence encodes CASSWQGFYNSPLHF.

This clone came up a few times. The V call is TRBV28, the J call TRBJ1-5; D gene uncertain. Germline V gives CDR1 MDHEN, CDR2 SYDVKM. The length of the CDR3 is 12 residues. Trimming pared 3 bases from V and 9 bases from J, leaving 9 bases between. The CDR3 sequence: CASSLSSRPQHF. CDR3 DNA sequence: TGTGCCAGCAGTTTGTCATCGAGGCCCCAGCATTTT. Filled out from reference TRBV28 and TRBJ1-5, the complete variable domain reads DVKVTQSSRYLVKRTGEKVFLECVQDMDHENMFWYRQDPGLGLRLIYFSYDVKMKEKGDIPEGYSVSREKKERFSLILESASTNQTSMYLCASSLSSRPQHFGDGTRLSIL.

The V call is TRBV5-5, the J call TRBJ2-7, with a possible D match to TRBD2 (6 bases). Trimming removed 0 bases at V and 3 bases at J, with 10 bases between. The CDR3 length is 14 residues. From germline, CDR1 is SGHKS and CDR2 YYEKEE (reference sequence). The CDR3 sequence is CASSLEAGYYEQYF. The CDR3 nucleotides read TGTGCCAGCAGCTTGGAGGCGGGATACTACGAGCAGTACTTC.

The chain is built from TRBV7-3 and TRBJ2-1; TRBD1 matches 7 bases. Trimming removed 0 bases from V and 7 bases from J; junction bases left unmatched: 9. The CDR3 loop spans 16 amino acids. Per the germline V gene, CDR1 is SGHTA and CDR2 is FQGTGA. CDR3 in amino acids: CASSLTPTGAGNEQFF. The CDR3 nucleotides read TGTGCCAGCAGCTTAACTCCCACAGGGGCTGGAAATGAGCAGTTCTTC.

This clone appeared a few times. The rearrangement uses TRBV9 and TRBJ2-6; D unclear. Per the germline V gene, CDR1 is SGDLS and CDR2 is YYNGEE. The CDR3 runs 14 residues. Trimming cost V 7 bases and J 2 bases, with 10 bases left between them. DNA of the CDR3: TGTGCCAGCCGCGCCCACACTGGGGCCAACGTCCTGACTTTC. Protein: CASRAHTGANVLTF.

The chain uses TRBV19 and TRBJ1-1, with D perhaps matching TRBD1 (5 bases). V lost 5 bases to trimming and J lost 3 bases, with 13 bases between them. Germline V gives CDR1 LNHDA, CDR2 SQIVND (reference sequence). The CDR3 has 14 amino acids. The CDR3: CASSPTAVYTEAFF. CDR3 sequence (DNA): TGTGCCAGTAGTCCGACAGCTGTTTACACTGAAGCTTTCTTT.

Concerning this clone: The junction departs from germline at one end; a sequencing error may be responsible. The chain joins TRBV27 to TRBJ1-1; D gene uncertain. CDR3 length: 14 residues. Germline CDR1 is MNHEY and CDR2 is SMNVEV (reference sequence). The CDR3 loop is CAGSSFAGNTEAFF. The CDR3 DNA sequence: TGTGCCGGCAGTTCCTTTGCCGGGAACACTGAAGCTTTCTTT.

CDR3 nucleotides: TGTGCCAGTAGTCCGACGACAGGGAAAGGTTACGAGCAGTACTTC. It translates to CASSPTTGKGYEQYF. This chain connects TRBV19 to TRBJ2-7; TRBD1 matches at 7 bases. This CDR3 contains 15 residues. V was pared by 5 bases and J by 4 bases, with 11 bases of the junction left unmatched. CDR1 and CDR2 from the germline V gene are LNHDA and SQIVND (reference sequence).

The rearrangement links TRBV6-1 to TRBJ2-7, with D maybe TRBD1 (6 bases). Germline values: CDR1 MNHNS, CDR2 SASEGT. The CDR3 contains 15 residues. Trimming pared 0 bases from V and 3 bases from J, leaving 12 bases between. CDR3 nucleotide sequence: TGTGCCAGCAGTGAAGCGCAGGGGTACAGCTACGAGCAGTACTTC. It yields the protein CASSEAQGYSYEQYF.

The CDR3 DNA is TGTGCCAGTCGGAGTTCCTACGAGCAGTACTTC. It yields the protein CASRSSYEQYF. This chain joins TRBV27 and TRBJ2-7; D is uncertain. Germline V gene data show CDR1 as MNHEY and CDR2 as SMNVEV (reference sequence). Deletions cut 9 bases from V and 1 base from J, with 7 bases between. The CDR3 sequence is 11 residues long.

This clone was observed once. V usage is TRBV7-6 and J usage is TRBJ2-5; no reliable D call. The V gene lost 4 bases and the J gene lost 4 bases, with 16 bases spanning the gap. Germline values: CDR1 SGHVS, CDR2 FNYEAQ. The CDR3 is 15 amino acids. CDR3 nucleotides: TGTGCCAGCAGCTCAGATGGTGTCACGGGAGAGACCCAGTACTTC. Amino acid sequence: CASSSDGVTGETQYF. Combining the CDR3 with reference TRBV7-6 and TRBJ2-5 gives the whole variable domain GAGVSQSPRYKVTKRGQDVALRCDPISGHVSLYWYRQALGQGPEFLTYFNYEAQQDKSGLPNDRFSAERPEGSISTLTIQRTEQRDSAMYRCASSSDGVTGETQYFGPGTRLLVL.

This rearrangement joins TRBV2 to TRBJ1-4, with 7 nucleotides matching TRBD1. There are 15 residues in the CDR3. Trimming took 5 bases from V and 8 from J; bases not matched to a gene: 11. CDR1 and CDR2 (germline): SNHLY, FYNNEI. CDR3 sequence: CASSLRQGSGEKLFF. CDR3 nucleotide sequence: TGTGCCAGCAGTTTAAGACAGGGCTCAGGGGAAAAACTGTTTTTT.

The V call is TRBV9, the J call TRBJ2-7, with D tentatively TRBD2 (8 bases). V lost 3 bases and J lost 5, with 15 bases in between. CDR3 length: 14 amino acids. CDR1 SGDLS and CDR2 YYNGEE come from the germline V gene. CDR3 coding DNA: TGTGCCAGCAGCGCAGGGGGACTAGACAACGAGCAGTACTTC. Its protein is CASSAGGLDNEQYF. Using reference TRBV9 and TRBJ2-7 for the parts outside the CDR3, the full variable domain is DSGVTQTPKHLITATGQRVTLRCSPRSGDLSVYWYQQSLDQGLQFLIQYYNGEERAKGNILERFSAQQFPDLHSELNLSSLELGDSALYFCASSAGGLDNEQYFGPGTRLTVT.

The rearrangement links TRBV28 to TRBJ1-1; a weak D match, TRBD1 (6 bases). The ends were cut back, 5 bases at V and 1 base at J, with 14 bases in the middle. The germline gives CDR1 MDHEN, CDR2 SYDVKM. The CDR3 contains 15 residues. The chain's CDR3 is CASSPLWTENTEAFF. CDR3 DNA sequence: TGTGCCAGCAGTCCCCTTTGGACAGAGAACACTGAAGCTTTCTTT.

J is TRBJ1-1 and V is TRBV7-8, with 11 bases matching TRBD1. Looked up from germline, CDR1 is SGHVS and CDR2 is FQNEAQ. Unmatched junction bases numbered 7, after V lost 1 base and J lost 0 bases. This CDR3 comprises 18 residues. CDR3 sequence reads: CASSLVWGQGGLNTEAFF. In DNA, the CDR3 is TGTGCCAGCAGCTTAGTCTGGGGACAGGGGGGGTTGAACACTGAAGCTTTCTTT.

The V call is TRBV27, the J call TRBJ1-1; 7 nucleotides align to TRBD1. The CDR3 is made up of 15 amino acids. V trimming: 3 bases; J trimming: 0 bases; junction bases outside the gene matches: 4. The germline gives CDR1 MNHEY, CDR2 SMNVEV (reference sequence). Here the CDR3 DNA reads TGTGCCAGCAGTTTTAACAGGGGCATGAACACTGAAGCTTTCTTT. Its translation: CASSFNRGMNTEAFF.

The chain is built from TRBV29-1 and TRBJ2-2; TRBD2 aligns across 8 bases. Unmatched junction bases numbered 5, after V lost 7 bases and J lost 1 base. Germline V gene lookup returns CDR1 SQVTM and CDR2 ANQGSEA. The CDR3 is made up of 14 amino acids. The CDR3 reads CSATLAGNTGELFF. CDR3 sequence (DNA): TGCAGCGCTACCCTAGCGGGGAACACCGGGGAGCTGTTTTTT.

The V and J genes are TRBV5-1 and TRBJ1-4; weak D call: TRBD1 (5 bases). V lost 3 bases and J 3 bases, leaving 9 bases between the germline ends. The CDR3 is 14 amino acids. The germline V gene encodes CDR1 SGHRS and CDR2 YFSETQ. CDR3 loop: CASSWGTANEKLFF. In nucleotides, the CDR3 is TGCGCCAGCAGCTGGGGGACTGCTAATGAAAAACTGTTTTTT. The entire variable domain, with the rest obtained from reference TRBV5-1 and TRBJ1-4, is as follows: KAGVTQTPRYLIKTRGQQVTLSCSPISGHRSVSWYQQTPGQGLQFLFEYFSETQRNKGNFPGRFSGRQFSNSRSEMNVSTLELGDSALYLCASSWGTANEKLFFGSGTQLSVL.

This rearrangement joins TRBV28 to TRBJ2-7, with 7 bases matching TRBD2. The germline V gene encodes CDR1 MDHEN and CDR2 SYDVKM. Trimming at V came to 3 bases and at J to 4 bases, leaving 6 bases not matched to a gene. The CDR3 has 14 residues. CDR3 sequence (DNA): TGTGCCAGCAGTTTCGGGGGGACCACTTACGAGCAGTACTTC. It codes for CASSFGGTTYEQYF.

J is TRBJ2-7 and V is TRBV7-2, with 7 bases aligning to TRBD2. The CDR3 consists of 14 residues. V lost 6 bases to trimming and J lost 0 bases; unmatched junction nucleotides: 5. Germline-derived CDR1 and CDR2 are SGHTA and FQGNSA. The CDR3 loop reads CASSSSGGSYEQYF. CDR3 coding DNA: TGTGCCAGCAGTTCTAGCGGTGGCTCCTACGAGCAGTACTTC.

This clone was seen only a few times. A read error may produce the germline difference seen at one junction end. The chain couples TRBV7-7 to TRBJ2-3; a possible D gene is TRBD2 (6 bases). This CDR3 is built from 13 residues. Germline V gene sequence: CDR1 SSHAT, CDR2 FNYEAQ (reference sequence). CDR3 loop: CASSLRREDTQYF. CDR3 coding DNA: TGTGCTAGCAGCTTAAGGCGGGAAGATACGCAGTATTTT.

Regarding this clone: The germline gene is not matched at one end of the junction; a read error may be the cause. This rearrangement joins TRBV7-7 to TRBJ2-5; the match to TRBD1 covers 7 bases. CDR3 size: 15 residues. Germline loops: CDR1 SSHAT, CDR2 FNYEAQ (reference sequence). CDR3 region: CASSLYRGAEETQYF. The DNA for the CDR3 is TGTGCTAGCAGCCTTTACAGGGGAGCAGAGGAGACCCAGTACTTC.

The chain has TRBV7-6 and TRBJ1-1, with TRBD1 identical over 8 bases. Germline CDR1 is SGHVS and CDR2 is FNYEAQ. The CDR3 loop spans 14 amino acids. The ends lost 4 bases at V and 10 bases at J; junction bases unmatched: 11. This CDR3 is CASSSGTGSSSAFF. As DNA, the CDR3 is TGTGCCAGCAGCTCCGGGACAGGTTCATCGTCAGCTTTCTTT.

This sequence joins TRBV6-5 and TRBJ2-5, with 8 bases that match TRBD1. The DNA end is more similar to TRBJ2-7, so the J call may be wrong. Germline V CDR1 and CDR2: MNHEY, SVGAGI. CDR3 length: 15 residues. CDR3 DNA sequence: TGTGCCAGCAGTTACAACAGGGGGTCCTTCTACGAGCAGTACTTC. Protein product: CASSYNRGSFYEQYF.

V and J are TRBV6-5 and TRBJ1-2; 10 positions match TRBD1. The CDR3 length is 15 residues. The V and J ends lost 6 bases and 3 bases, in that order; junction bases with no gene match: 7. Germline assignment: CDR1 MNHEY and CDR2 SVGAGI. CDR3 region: CASRKTGGADYGYTF. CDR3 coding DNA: TGTGCCAGCAGGAAGACAGGGGGCGCCGACTATGGCTACACCTTC.

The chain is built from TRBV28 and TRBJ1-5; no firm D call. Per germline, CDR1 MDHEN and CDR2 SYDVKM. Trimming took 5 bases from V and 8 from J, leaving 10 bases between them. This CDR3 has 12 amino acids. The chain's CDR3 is CASSPSREPQHF. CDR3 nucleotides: TGTGCCAGCAGTCCCTCCCGGGAGCCCCAGCATTTT. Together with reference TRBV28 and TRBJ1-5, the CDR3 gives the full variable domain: DVKVTQSSRYLVKRTGEKVFLECVQDMDHENMFWYRQDPGLGLRLIYFSYDVKMKEKGDIPEGYSVSREKKERFSLILESASTNQTSMYLCASSPSREPQHFGDGTRLSIL.